The present entry profiles one T cell receptor (beta chain) with its context. The repertoire was sequenced with immunoSEQ multiplex PCR; TCRdb's copy has only in-frame clones and lacks some. Of over 200,000 clones in the sample, around 80% were seen once. This entry belongs to a study of blood T cell repertoires in COVID-19. Study in general: Some COVID-19 samples were acute and others convalescent; all came from the United States, Italy and Spain.

Sequencing was done on a sample of peripheral blood. This sequence originates from an older man with acute or convalescent COVID-19.

The CDR3 sequence: CSASRGRAYEQYF. CDR3 DNA sequence: TGCAGTGCTAGTCGCGGGAGGGCCTACGAGCAGTACTTC. The chain employs TRBV20-1 and TRBJ2-7; the match to TRBD2 covers 9 bases. Losses at the gene ends were 3 bases for V and 2 bases for J; bases not matched to a gene: 2. The CDR3 sequence is 13 residues long. Germline V gene data show CDR1 as DFQATT and CDR2 as SNEGSKA (reference sequence).